These 10 T cell receptor beta chains originate from one sample sequenced in a study of identical twins. TCRdb independently ran MiXCR on the 5' RACE reads; one entry per CDR3 protein. The data show 250,000 or so distinct CDR3 sequences, about 8% seen once. This sample also appeared in a second study, on yellow fever vaccine responses in identical twins.

What was sequenced was CD8+ T cells sorted from blood. The receptors were gathered from a woman under 30 in good health.

Note on this clonotype: Sequence at one end of the junction differs from germline and may be a read error. The chain employs TRBV7-7 and TRBJ2-5; D is unclear. Germline CDR1 reads SSHAT; CDR2 reads FNYEAQ (reference sequence). The length of the CDR3 is 14 residues. In nucleotides, the CDR3 is TGTGCTAGCAGCCCCCACACGAACAAAGAGACCCAGTACTTC. Translated: CASSPHTNKETQYF.

J is TRBJ2-1 and V is TRBV19, with no clear D. Germline V gene sequence: CDR1 LNHDA, CDR2 SQIVND (reference sequence). Deletions cut 3 bases from V and 5 bases from J, with 14 bases between. CDR3 size: 15 residues. CDR3 sequence reads: CASSILEYQHNEQFF. CDR3 sequence (DNA): TGTGCCAGTAGTATTTTGGAATACCAACACAATGAGCAGTTCTTC.

The chain joins TRBV4-1 to TRBJ1-1, with D uncertain. CDR1 is MGHRA, CDR2 YSYEKL, per germline. This CDR3 comprises 15 residues. V lost 1 base and J lost 5, with 14 bases in between. The CDR3 DNA reads as TGCGCCAGCAGCCAAGTTTTGGGTTTCTCGACTGAAGCTTTCTTT. It specifies CASSQVLGFSTEAFF.

The chain is built from TRBV11-3 and TRBJ2-5, with TRBD2 matching 8 bases. Germline CDR1 reads SGHNT; CDR2 reads YENEEA. This CDR3 region has 15 residues. The J segment lost 3 bases and the V segment lost 4 bases, leaving 7 bases of the junction unmatched. The CDR3 loop reads CASSSAEAGEETQYF. For the CDR3, the DNA is TGTGCCAGCAGCTCCGCCGAAGCGGGGGAAGAGACCCAGTACTTC.

There are many counts of this clonotype. V is TRBV5-1 and J is TRBJ2-1, with 11 bases identical to TRBD2. J was trimmed by 7 bases and V by 0 bases; bases with no gene match: 9. CDR3 length: 17 residues. In germline, CDR1 is SGHRS, CDR2 YFSETQ. The CDR3 coding sequence is TGCGCCAGCAGCTTGGCCCCTTTAGCGGGAGGGAATAATGAGCAGTTCTTC. Its protein product is CASSLAPLAGGNNEQFF.

The chain has TRBV4-3 and TRBJ2-2; D gene uncertain. The CDR3 has 15 amino acids. With 4 bases removed from V and 1 base from J, the gap between germline ends came to 10 bases. From germline, CDR1 is LGHNA and CDR2 YSLEER. The CDR3 DNA reads TGCGCCAGCAGCCTAACAGAAGAGAACACCGGGGAGCTGTTTTTT. It codes for CASSLTEENTGELFF.

This clonotype turned up a few times. This chain joins TRBV9 and TRBJ2-6; D is possibly TRBD1 (6 bases). The V end lost 3 bases, the J end lost 1 base, and 14 bases lay between the germline ends. Germline V lookup: CDR1 SGDLS, CDR2 YYNGEE. The CDR3 sequence is 17 residues long. For the CDR3, the DNA is TGTGCCAGCAGCGCGAGGAGGACAGCGTCTGGGGCCAACGTCCTGACTTTC. It encodes CASSARRTASGANVLTF.

This clonotype was seen only a few times. The chain carries TRBV7-9 and TRBJ1-1, with D possibly matching TRBD1 (5 bases). The CDR3 runs 12 residues. CDR1 and CDR2 (germline): SEHNR, FQNEAQ (reference sequence). V lost 5 bases, J lost 8 bases, and 12 bases lay in between. The CDR3 region has the DNA TGTGCCAGCAGCCCGTGGGGGGAAGAAGCTTTCTTT. Protein: CASSPWGEEAFF.

This clonotype has just a few counts. V is TRBV7-9 and J is TRBJ2-7; D may be TRBD1 or TRBD2 (5 bases each). The CDR3 runs to 17 residues. V lost 4 bases to trimming and J lost 4 bases, with 23 bases between them. Germline CDR1 and CDR2: SEHNR and FQNEAQ (reference sequence). The CDR3 sequence is CASSSMSPGRMAYEQYF. CDR3 DNA: TGTGCCAGCAGCTCAATGTCCCCGGGACGGATGGCGTACGAGCAGTACTTC.

This clonotype was counted between two and nine times. This chain uses TRBV15 with TRBJ2-7, with 9 bases aligning to TRBD1. The length of the CDR3 is 14 residues. CDR1 is LNHNV and CDR2 is YYDKDF in the germline V gene (reference sequence). V was clipped by 8 bases and J by 6 bases; unmatched bases: 11. The CDR3 DNA reads TGTGCCACCGGAGCGTCGGGACAGGGTTCCGAGCAGTACTTC. As protein: CATGASGQGSEQYF.